The rows below give T cell receptor beta chains drawn from one sample of a study of PD-L1 blockade in urothelial cancer. Sequenced by immunoSEQ multiplex PCR; TCRdb stores in-frame clones only, minus some. The sample consists of around 49,000 clones, around 80% of them appearing once. The sequencing here drew on PBMCs, taken around atezolizumab (anti-PD-L1) treatment. These receptors all come from a man between 60 and 75 years old with urothelial cancer. CDR3s include the opening cysteine and the closing phenylalanine or tryptophan.

CDR3 length: 16; J gene: TRBJ2-7; V gene: TRBV27; CDR3 protein: CASSPRTSGRINEQYF
CDR3 length: 14; J gene: TRBJ1-6; V gene: TRBV28; CDR3 protein: CASSRDYRDSPLHF
CDR3 length: 14; J gene: TRBJ2-1; V gene: TRBV6-5; CDR3 protein: CASSGLAGVNEQFF
CDR3 length: 14; J gene: TRBJ2-1; V gene: TRBV4-2; CDR3 protein: CASSHPDRPNEQFF
CDR3 length: 16; J gene: TRBJ2-3; V gene: TRBV30; CDR3 protein: CAWSPGLGSSTDTQYF
CDR3 length: 14; J gene: TRBJ1-1; V gene: TRBV7-8; CDR3 protein: CASSLGQTNTEAFF
CDR3 length: 16; J gene: TRBJ2-2; V gene: TRBV2; CDR3 protein: CASSEIGFSNTGELFF
CDR3 length: 18; J gene: TRBJ2-1; V gene: TRBV5-6; CDR3 protein: CASSPGLAGGLSYNEQFF
CDR3 length: 15; J gene: TRBJ2-2; V gene: TRBV5-5; CDR3 protein: CASSERIRGTGELFF
CDR3 length: 13; J gene: TRBJ2-5; V gene: TRBV5-1; CDR3 protein: CASSPGGGETQYF
CDR3 length: 17; J gene: TRBJ1-6; V gene: TRBV18; CDR3 protein: CASSPPPGPLNNSPLHF
CDR3 length: 18; J gene: TRBJ2-2; V gene: TRBV18; CDR3 protein: CASSPRTSGSGTTGELFF
CDR3 length: 17; J gene: TRBJ1-2; V gene: TRBV27; CDR3 protein: CASSSLDAAGLYHGYTF
CDR3 length: 15; J gene: TRBJ2-7; V gene: TRBV5-1; CDR3 protein: CASSLDGSPAYEQYF
CDR3 length: 12; J gene: TRBJ2-5; V gene: TRBV28; CDR3 protein: CAIWGTDGTQYF
CDR3 length: 14; J gene: TRBJ1-3; V gene: TRBV19; CDR3 protein: CASSRQGSGNTIYF
CDR3 length: 17; J gene: TRBJ2-1; V gene: TRBV4-3; CDR3 protein: CASSQDWASGIHDEQFF
CDR3 length: 16; J gene: TRBJ2-3; V gene: TRBV15; CDR3 protein: CATSRGGGLLTDTQYF
CDR3 length: 16; J gene: TRBJ2-1; V gene: TRBV15; CDR3 protein: CATSRPGQGVANEQFF
CDR3 length: 16; J gene: TRBJ1-6; V gene: TRBV6-6; CDR3 protein: CASSSPVQGVNSPLHF
CDR3 length: 16; J gene: TRBJ1-5; V gene: TRBV6-6; CDR3 protein: CASSPVDRGGNQPQHF
CDR3 length: 15; J gene: TRBJ2-1; V gene: TRBV6-4; CDR3 protein: CASRRLAGGIEEQFF
CDR3 length: 15; J gene: TRBJ2-3; V gene: TRBV5-1; CDR3 protein: CASSLGGQGAITQYF
CDR3 length: 16; J gene: TRBJ2-3; V gene: TRBV2; CDR3 protein: CASKPWDTRITDTQYF
CDR3 length: 14; J gene: TRBJ1-6; V gene: TRBV28; CDR3 protein: CASTLWGSREPLHF
CDR3 length: 16; J gene: TRBJ1-2; V gene: TRBV7-9; CDR3 protein: CASSPRTVQGNYGYTF
CDR3 length: 18; J gene: TRBJ2-3; V gene: TRBV4-2; CDR3 protein: CASSQHLLAGDPTDTQYF
CDR3 length: 15; J gene: TRBJ1-5; V gene: TRBV6-1; CDR3 protein: CASSSGWTGDQPQHF
CDR3 length: 16; J gene: TRBJ1-3; V gene: TRBV5-8; CDR3 protein: CASSFGDSLSGNTIYF
CDR3 length: 13; J gene: TRBJ2-1; V gene: TRBV6-5; CDR3 protein: CASSHRGDNEQFF
CDR3 length: 16; J gene: TRBJ2-4; V gene: TRBV4-1; CDR3 protein: CASSQGTALAKNIQYF
CDR3 length: 18; J gene: TRBJ2-7; V gene: TRBV27; CDR3 protein: CASSFGLAGVLGSYEQYF
CDR3 length: 15; J gene: TRBJ2-7; V gene: TRBV4-2; CDR3 protein: CASSLQTGTGYEQYF
CDR3 length: 11; J gene: TRBJ2-3; V gene: TRBV20-1; CDR3 protein: CSAPLTDTQYF
CDR3 length: 15; J gene: TRBJ2-5; V gene: TRBV9; CDR3 protein: CASSVGGIGQETQYF